The 3 T cell receptor beta chains in this list originate from one sample, sequenced in a study of T-cell memory formation after mild COVID-19. A single record per CDR3 protein comes from TCRdb applying MiXCR to the 5' RACE reads. The sample gives a few hundred thousand distinct CDR3 sequences, around 16% of which show up once; roughly 24% is in the top ten. The source material was PBMCs or a T cell subset sorted from them (not recorded which). The receptors derive from a young man who had mild COVID-19 (a few samples of this study predate the infection). Cell type and time point are not known.

This clonotype was observed a few times. The genes are TRBV29-1 and TRBJ2-5; D remains unclear. This CDR3 spans 12 amino acids. CDR1 and CDR2 from the germline V gene are SQVTM and ANQGSEA. V lost 6 bases and J lost 1, with 9 bases in between. This chain's CDR3 is CSVAVSQETQYF. The CDR3 bases are TGCAGCGTCGCTGTTTCCCAAGAGACCCAGTACTTC.

This clonotype turned up a few times. V and J are TRBV6-5 and TRBJ1-2; tentative D call: TRBD1 (5 bases). Germline V gives CDR1 MNHEY, CDR2 SVGAGI. With 0 bases removed from V and 4 bases from J, the gap between germline ends came to 9 bases. There are 14 residues in the CDR3. CDR3 residues: CASSYSHGTYGYTF. The DNA of the CDR3 is TGTGCCAGCAGTTACTCGCACGGGACCTATGGCTACACCTTC.

J is TRBJ2-1 and V is TRBV9; D gene uncertain. The V gene lost 2 bases and the J gene lost 0 bases, with 15 bases spanning the gap. CDR3 length: 17 residues. CDR1 SGDLS and CDR2 YYNGEE come from the germline V gene. This chain's CDR3 is CASSVSWTTSSYNEQFF. CDR3 bases: TGTGCCAGCAGCGTCTCCTGGACGACCAGCTCCTACAATGAGCAGTTCTTC.